This T cell receptor (beta chain) was captured in a study of T cell changes during pregnancy in multiple sclerosis (dated by TCRdb to between 2019 and 2020). In terms of the full investigation: Changes in the T cell repertoire over the course of pregnancy were examined in this study in women with multiple sclerosis.

In the case of this clone: The antigen this receptor binds is unknown. No quality values exist for individual bases; no much larger clone is one base distant.

The library was generated by the immunoSEQ multiplex PCR assay. TCRdb holds this immuneACCESS table with in-frame rearrangements only. Some clones are missing; in checked studies, unresolved V genes explain under half, and the rest has no known cause. The sample has some 70,000 clones on record, roughly 89% of them singletons. Roughly 0.85% of the sample belongs to the ten largest clones. The germline ends are 12 bases apart after V is trimmed by 2 bases and J by 8 bases. There are 13 amino acids in the CDR3, from cysteine to phenylalanine inclusive. This entry keeps only the CDR3 DNA: 39 bases, framed from base 1. Sequences MNHEY (CDR1) and SMNVEV (CDR2) are obtained from the germline V gene (reference sequence).

The sequences come from peripheral blood, collected in the second trimester of pregnancy. This clonotype was sampled from a female donor with multiple sclerosis, enrolled in a pregnancy study. This sequence uses TRBV27 and TRBJ1-2, with TRBD1 as a weak D call on 5 bases. Here the CDR3 is given as CASSLNQGNGYTF. The DNA sequence follows: TGTGCCAGCAGTTTAAATCAGGGTAACGGCTACACCTTC.